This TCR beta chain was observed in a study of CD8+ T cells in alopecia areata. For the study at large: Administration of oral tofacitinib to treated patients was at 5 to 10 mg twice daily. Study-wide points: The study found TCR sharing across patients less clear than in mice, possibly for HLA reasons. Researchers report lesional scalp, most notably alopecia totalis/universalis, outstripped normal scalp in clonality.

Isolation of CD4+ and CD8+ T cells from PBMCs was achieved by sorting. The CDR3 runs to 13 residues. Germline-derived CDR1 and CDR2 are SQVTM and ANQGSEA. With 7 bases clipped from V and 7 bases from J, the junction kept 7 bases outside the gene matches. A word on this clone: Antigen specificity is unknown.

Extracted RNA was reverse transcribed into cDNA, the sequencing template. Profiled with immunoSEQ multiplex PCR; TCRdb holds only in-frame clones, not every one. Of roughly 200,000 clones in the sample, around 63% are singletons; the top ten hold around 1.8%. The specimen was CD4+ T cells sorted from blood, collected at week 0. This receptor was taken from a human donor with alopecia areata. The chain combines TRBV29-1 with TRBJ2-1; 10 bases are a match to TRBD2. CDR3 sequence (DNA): TGCAGCGGAAGCGGGGGGGGGAGGAATGAGCAGTTCTTC. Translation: CSGSGGGRNEQFF.